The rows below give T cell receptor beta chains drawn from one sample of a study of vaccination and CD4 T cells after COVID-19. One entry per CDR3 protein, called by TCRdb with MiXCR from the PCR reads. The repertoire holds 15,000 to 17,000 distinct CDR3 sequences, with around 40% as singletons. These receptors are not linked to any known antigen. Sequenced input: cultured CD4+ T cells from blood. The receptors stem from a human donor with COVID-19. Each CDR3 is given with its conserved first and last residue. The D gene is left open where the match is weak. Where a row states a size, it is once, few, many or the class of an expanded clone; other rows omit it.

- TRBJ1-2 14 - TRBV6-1 TGTGCCAGCAGCCAACTGGGGCCAAACTATGGCTACACCTTC CASSQLGPNYGYTF
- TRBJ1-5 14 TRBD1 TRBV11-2 TGTGCCAGCAGCGCGACAGGGGCCGGTCAGCCCCAGCATTTT CASSATGAGQPQHF
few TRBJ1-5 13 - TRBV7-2 TGTGCCAGCAGCTTGCGTCTCAATCAGCCCCAGCATTTT CASSLRLNQPQHF
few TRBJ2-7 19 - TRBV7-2 TGTGCCAGCAGCAAAGGGATAGGGACCTCCACTACAGGGTCCTACGAGCAGTACTTC CASSKGIGTSTTGSYEQYF
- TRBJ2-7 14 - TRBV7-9 TGTGCCAGCAGCTTAGCGGGGCTATCCTACGAGCAGTACTTC CASSLAGLSYEQYF
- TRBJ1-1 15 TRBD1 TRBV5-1 TGCGCCAGCAGCCTAACGACAGGGGAGAACACTGAAGCTTTCTTT CASSLTTGENTEAFF
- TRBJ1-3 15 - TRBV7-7 TGTGCTAGCAGCTTATACGGGGACCCTGGAAACACCATATATTTT CASSLYGDPGNTIYF
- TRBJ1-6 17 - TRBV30 TGTGCCTGGACCTCGGACACCCGGAGCTCCTATAATTCACCCCTCCACTTT CAWTSDTRSSYNSPLHF
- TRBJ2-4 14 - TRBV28 TGTGCCAGCCTCAGGGCAGGGGCCAAAAACATTCAGTACTTC CASLRAGAKNIQYF
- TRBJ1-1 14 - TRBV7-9 TGTGCCAGCAGCTTAGGTTTAGGGGGGACTGAAGCTTTCTTT CASSLGLGGTEAFF
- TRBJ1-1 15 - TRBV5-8 TGTGCCAGCACCCGGCTTGGGCAGGGGTACACTGAAGCTTTCTTT CASTRLGQGYTEAFF
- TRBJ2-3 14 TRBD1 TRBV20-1 TGCAGTGCTATGGGACAGGGGAGCACAGATACGCAGTATTTT CSAMGQGSTDTQYF
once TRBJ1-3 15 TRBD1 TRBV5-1 TGCGCCAGCGGAGCAGGGGGCAAGGCTGGAAACACCATATATTTT CASGAGGKAGNTIYF
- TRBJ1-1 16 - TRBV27 TGTGCCAGCAGTCCAAACACAGGATTCAAAAACACTGAAGCTTTCTTT CASSPNTGFKNTEAFF
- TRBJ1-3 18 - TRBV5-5 TGTGCCAGCAGCGTCTGGTTTCTAGGACAGTCTTCTGGAAACACCATATATTTT CASSVWFLGQSSGNTIYF
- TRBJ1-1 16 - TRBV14 TGTGCCAGCAGCCAAGAAGGGTACAGCGGGGCCACTGAAGCTTTCTTT CASSQEGYSGATEAFF
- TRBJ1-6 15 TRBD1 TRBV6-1 TGTGCCAGCAGCGGCCGGGACAGGGATGATTCACCCCTCCACTTT CASSGRDRDDSPLHF
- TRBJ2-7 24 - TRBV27 - CASTNQTSMYLCASSLVSGYEQYF
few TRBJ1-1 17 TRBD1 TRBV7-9 TGTGCCAGCAGCACCGGACAGGGGGCGATCGTGTTAACTGAAGCTTTCTTT CASSTGQGAIVLTEAFF
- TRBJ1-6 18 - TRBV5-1 TGCGCCAGCAGCTTGATTGGACAGTCAGCGGGTTTAGCCTCACCCCTCCACTTT CASSLIGQSAGLASPLHF
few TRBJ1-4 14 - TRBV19 TGTGCCAGTAGACGGACAGATACTAATGAAAAACTGTTTTTT CASRRTDTNEKLFF
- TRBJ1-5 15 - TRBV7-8 TGTGCCAGCAGCCGGGACACCCTGACCAATCAGCCCCAGCATTTT CASSRDTLTNQPQHF
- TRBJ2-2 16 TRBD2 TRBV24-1 TGTGCCACCAGTCCTTCGGGGGGGAGGACCACCGGGGAGCTGTTTTTT CATSPSGGRTTGELFF
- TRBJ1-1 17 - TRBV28 TGTGCCAGCAACTCGGTTAGGCGGCTACTCATGAACACTGAAGCTTTCTTT CASNSVRRLLMNTEAFF
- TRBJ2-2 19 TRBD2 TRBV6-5 TGTGCCAGCAGTTACCGCTTAGTTAGCGGGGGGGCGAACACCGGGGAGCTGTTTTTT CASSYRLVSGGANTGELFF
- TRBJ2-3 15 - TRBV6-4 TGTGCCAGCAGCGCTGCCTCCGACCCGGCATATACGCAGTATTTT CASSAASDPAYTQYF
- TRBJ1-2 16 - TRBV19 TGTGCCAGTAGTTCTGGGTCAACAGGGAAGAACTATGGCTACACCTTC CASSSGSTGKNYGYTF
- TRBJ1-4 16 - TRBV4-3 TGCGCCAGCAGCCAAGATTCGGGACTAAGAACTGAAAAACTGTTTTTT CASSQDSGLRTEKLFF
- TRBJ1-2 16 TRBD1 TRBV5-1 TGCGCCAGCAGCTTGGCCTTGGGACAGGGGGCGTATGGCTACACCTTC CASSLALGQGAYGYTF
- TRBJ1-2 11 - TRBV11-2 TGTGCCAGCAGCTACCGAGGCGGCTACACCTTC CASSYRGGYTF